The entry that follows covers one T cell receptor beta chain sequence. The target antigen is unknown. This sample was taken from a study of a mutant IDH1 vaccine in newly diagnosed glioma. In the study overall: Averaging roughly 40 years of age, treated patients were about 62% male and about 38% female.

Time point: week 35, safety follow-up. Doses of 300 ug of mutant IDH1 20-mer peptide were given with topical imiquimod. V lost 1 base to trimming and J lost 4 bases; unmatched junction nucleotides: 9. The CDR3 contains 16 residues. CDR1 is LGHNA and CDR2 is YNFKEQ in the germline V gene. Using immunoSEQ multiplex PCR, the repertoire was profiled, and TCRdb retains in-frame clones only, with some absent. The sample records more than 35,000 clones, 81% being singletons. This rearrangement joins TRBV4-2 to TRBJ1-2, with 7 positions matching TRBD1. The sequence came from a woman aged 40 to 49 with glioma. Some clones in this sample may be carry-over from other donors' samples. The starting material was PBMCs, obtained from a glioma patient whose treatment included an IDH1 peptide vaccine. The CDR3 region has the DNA TGTGCCAGCAGCCAAGCAACCGGGACAGTATCCTATGGCTACACCTTC. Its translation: CASSQATGTVSYGYTF.